The 26 T cell receptor beta chains below were found in one sample sequenced in a study of T cell changes during pregnancy in multiple sclerosis. The method was immunoSEQ multiplex PCR; TCRdb's version includes in-frame clones alone and lacks a portion of them. Of 56,000 or so clones in the sample, around 85% were seen once. The sequences come from CD4+ T cells from peripheral blood mononuclear cells, collected in the third trimester of pregnancy. All receptors come from a female donor with multiple sclerosis, enrolled in a pregnancy study.

This clone appeared once. The V call is TRBV10-3, the J call TRBJ2-5; D is unresolved. This CDR3 region has 14 residues. Between the trimmed V and J ends, which lost 3 bases and 0 bases, there was a span of 8 bases. The germline gives CDR1 ENHRY, CDR2 SYGVKD. As DNA, the CDR3 is TGTGCCATCAGTGACCGGCTAGACCAAGAGACCCAGTACTTC. Translated, it gives CAISDRLDQETQYF.

This clone was seen a handful of times. The V and J genes are TRBV4-1 and TRBJ1-2, with no clear D. The CDR3 sequence is 14 residues long. From germline, CDR1 is MGHRA and CDR2 YSYEKL. V lost 0 bases and J 1 base, leaving 6 bases between the germline ends. The CDR3 here is CASSQEGSNYGYTF. The CDR3 nucleotides read TGCGCCAGCAGCCAAGAGGGCAGTAACTATGGCTACACCTTC.

The chain links TRBV7-2 to TRBJ1-4; 9 bases are shared with TRBD1. Germline loops: CDR1 SGHTA, CDR2 FQGNSA. The V gene end was trimmed by 5 bases and the J gene end by 5 bases; junction bases not matched to a gene: 3. This CDR3 comprises 14 residues. Here the CDR3 reads CASSAGTGNEKLFF. The CDR3, as DNA: TGTGCCAGCAGCGCCGGGACAGGGAATGAAAAACTGTTTTTT.

The genes are TRBV29-1 and TRBJ1-2, with D unresolved. The V and J ends lost 6 bases and 0 bases respectively, with 11 bases between them. The CDR3 runs to 13 residues. Germline CDR1 reads SQVTM; CDR2 reads ANQGSEA. This CDR3 reads CSVNTEANYGYTF. CDR3 sequence (DNA): TGCAGCGTGAATACAGAAGCTAACTATGGCTACACCTTC. The variable domain in full, with the rest retrieved from reference TRBV29-1 and TRBJ1-2, is SAVISQKPSRDICQRGTSLTIQCQVDSQVTMMFWYRQQPGQSLTLIATANQGSEATYESGFVIDKFPISRPNLTFSTLTVSNMSPEDSSIYLCSVNTEANYGYTFGSGTRLTVV.

This chain joins TRBV30 and TRBJ1-2, with D uncertain. The CDR3 spans 10 residues. Trimming cost V 5 bases and J 6 bases, with 7 bases left between them. The germline CDR1 and CDR2 sequences are GTSNPN and SVGIG (reference sequence). CDR3 nucleotides: TGTGCCTGGGGGCTTCATGGCTACACCTTC. It is translated as CAWGLHGYTF.

This chain's CDR3 is CASSIGQPNTEAFF. CDR3 bases: TGTGCCAGTAGTATCGGACAACCGAACACTGAAGCTTTCTTT. This rearrangement joins TRBV19 to TRBJ1-1; D is possibly TRBD1 (5 bases). CDR3 length: 14 amino acids. Germline lookup yields CDR1 LNHDA and CDR2 SQIVND (reference sequence). V shed 3 bases and J shed 1 base, with 9 bases lying between them.

The chain combines TRBV7-9 with TRBJ2-5; possible D gene TRBD1, 7 bases. V was pared by 5 bases and J by 0 bases, with 13 bases between. Germline loops: CDR1 SEHNR, CDR2 FQNEAQ (reference sequence). This CDR3 region has 15 residues. As DNA, the CDR3 is TGTGCCAGCAGCCGGCGGGGACAGAACCAAGAGACCCAGTACTTC. It specifies CASSRRGQNQETQYF. The full variable domain, its missing parts supplied by reference TRBV7-9 and TRBJ2-5, is DTGVSQNPRHKITKRGQNVTFRCDPISEHNRLYWYRQTLGQGPEFLTYFQNEAQLEKSRLLSDRFSAERPKGSFSTLEIQRTEQGDSAMYLCASSRRGQNQETQYFGPGTRLLVL.

The chain joins TRBV19 to TRBJ1-1; weak D call: TRBD1 (5 bases). Germline V gene sequence: CDR1 LNHDA, CDR2 SQIVND (reference sequence). The CDR3 runs to 13 residues. V was cut by 10 bases and J by 1 base, with 13 bases left in between. This chain's CDR3 is CATNPGGNTEAFF. The CDR3 DNA is TGTGCCACCAACCCCGGGGGGAACACTGAAGCTTTCTTT. Using reference TRBV19 and TRBJ1-1 for the parts outside the CDR3, the full variable domain is DGGITQSPKYLFRKEGQNVTLSCEQNLNHDAMYWYRQDPGQGLRLIYYSQIVNDFQKGDIAEGYSVSREKKESFPLTVTSAQKNPTAFYLCATNPGGNTEAFFGQGTRLTVV.

This chain uses TRBV27 with TRBJ2-7; maybe TRBD2 (5 bases). The CDR3 is 13 residues long. CDR1 and CDR2 (germline): MNHEY, SMNVEV (reference sequence). Trimming removed 2 bases at V and 3 bases at J, with 8 bases between. CDR3 loop: CASSLVGVYEQYF. The CDR3 DNA reads TGTGCCAGCAGTTTAGTCGGGGTCTACGAGCAGTACTTC.

The chain recombines TRBV5-1 with TRBJ2-7; 7 bases are a match to TRBD1. CDR3 length equals 19 residues. CDR1 is SGHRS and CDR2 is YFSETQ in the germline V gene. V trimming: 4 bases; J trimming: 2 bases; junction bases outside the gene matches: 21. The CDR3 is CASSVSVQTGPSLPYEQYF. In DNA, the CDR3 is TGCGCCAGCAGCGTTTCGGTACAGACAGGGCCCTCCCTCCCCTACGAGCAGTACTTC. Variable domain in full (rest from reference TRBV5-1 and TRBJ2-7): KAGVTQTPRYLIKTRGQQVTLSCSPISGHRSVSWYQQTPGQGLQFLFEYFSETQRNKGNFPGRFSGRQFSNSRSEMNVSTLELGDSALYLCASSVSVQTGPSLPYEQYFGPGTRLTVT.

This clone was seen more than once but under ten times. The chain employs TRBV14 and TRBJ1-5, with D uncertain. Trimming took 1 base from V and 4 from J, leaving 5 bases between them. CDR1 and CDR2 (germline): SGHDN, FVKESK. The length of the CDR3 is 13 residues. The CDR3 region is CASSQGLNQPQHF. The CDR3 bases are TGTGCCAGCAGCCAAGGTCTGAATCAGCCCCAGCATTTT.

This chain links TRBV4-1 with TRBJ2-5, with a tentative D call TRBD1 (5 bases). CDR1 MGHRA and CDR2 YSYEKL come from the germline V gene. V gave up 0 bases and J gave up 5 bases, with 13 bases separating them. The CDR3 covers 15 residues. CDR3 in amino acids: CASSQDGAGSETQYF. In nucleotides, the CDR3 is TGCGCCAGCAGCCAAGATGGGGCAGGTAGCGAGACCCAGTACTTC.

This chain connects TRBV7-8 to TRBJ1-1; D is unclear. Trimming pared 3 bases from V and 4 bases from J, leaving 9 bases between. Germline CDR1 reads SGHVS; CDR2 reads FQNEAQ. There are 13 residues in the CDR3. This CDR3 is CASSLPGITEAFF. As DNA, the CDR3 is TGTGCCAGCAGCTTGCCCGGGATCACTGAAGCTTTCTTT. The full variable domain, in which reference TRBV7-8 and TRBJ1-1 provide the parts outside the CDR3, is GAGVSQSPRYKVAKRGQDVALRCDPISGHVSLFWYQQALGQGPEFLTYFQNEAQLDKSGLPSDRFFAERPEGSVSTLKIQRTQQEDSAVYLCASSLPGITEAFFGQGTRLTVV.

The J gene is TRBJ1-1, the V gene TRBV5-1, with unresolved D. The V gene's germline CDR1 is SGHRS and CDR2 YFSETQ. This CDR3 comprises 13 residues. Trimming pared 0 bases from V and 6 bases from J, leaving 9 bases between. CDR3 loop: CASSLDEGPEAFF. As DNA, the CDR3 is TGCGCCAGCAGCTTGGATGAGGGCCCTGAAGCTTTCTTT. The complete variable domain, with remaining parts taken from reference TRBV5-1 and TRBJ1-1, reads KAGVTQTPRYLIKTRGQQVTLSCSPISGHRSVSWYQQTPGQGLQFLFEYFSETQRNKGNFPGRFSGRQFSNSRSEMNVSTLELGDSALYLCASSLDEGPEAFFGQGTRLTVV.

The rearrangement links TRBV9 to TRBJ1-2, with D unclear. Deletions cut 0 bases from V and 3 bases from J, with 15 bases between. Per germline, CDR1 SGDLS and CDR2 YYNGEE. The CDR3 extends over 16 amino acids. CDR3 protein: CASSVDPSAAYYGYTF. CDR3 DNA: TGTGCCAGCAGCGTAGATCCCTCGGCAGCGTACTATGGCTACACCTTC.

This chain uses TRBV6-1 with TRBJ1-4; D is ambiguous. CDR3 length: 15 residues. V lost 7 bases to trimming and J lost 0 bases, with 12 bases between them. Germline V gene sequence: CDR1 MNHNS, CDR2 SASEGT. CDR3 DNA sequence: TGTGCCAGCACTGAGAAGGAGGCAACTAATGAAAAACTGTTTTTT. This gives the protein CASTEKEATNEKLFF.

This clone has more than one count but fewer than ten. The V and J genes are TRBV29-1 and TRBJ1-5; D is undetermined. Germline V gene sequence: CDR1 SQVTM, CDR2 ANQGSEA. Trimming removed 2 bases from V and 4 bases from J, with 9 bases in between. This CDR3 spans 13 amino acids. This chain's CDR3 is CSVESGENQPQHF. In DNA, the CDR3 is TGCAGCGTTGAATCGGGAGAAAATCAGCCCCAGCATTTT.

The chain employs TRBV30 and TRBJ2-7; 9 bases match TRBD1. The CDR3 consists of 14 residues. V dropped 3 bases and J dropped 5; count of bases not matched to a gene: 8. Germline CDR1 and CDR2: GTSNPN and SVGIG (reference sequence). CDR3 bases: TGTGCCTGGAGGGATACAGGGGGCGGCGACGAGCAGTACTTC. Its translation: CAWRDTGGGDEQYF.

The J gene is TRBJ1-2, the V gene TRBV18; 12 bases are a match to TRBD1. Unmatched junction bases numbered 12, after V lost 6 bases and J lost 7 bases. This CDR3 contains 16 residues. CDR1 and CDR2 from the germline V gene are KGHSH and LQKENI. The CDR3 reads CASSQGTGGDASGYTF. CDR3 nucleotide sequence: TGTGCCAGCTCCCAAGGGACAGGGGGCGACGCGTCTGGCTACACCTTC.

The gene calls are TRBV6-6 and TRBJ1-2; 7 nucleotides agree with TRBD1. V dropped 5 bases and J dropped 0; count of bases not matched to a gene: 3. This CDR3 has 14 residues. The germline V gene encodes CDR1 MNHNY and CDR2 SVGAGI (reference sequence). In nucleotides, the CDR3 is TGTGCCAGCAGTCACGACAGGGCTAACTATGGCTACACCTTC. Translation: CASSHDRANYGYTF.

The chain joins TRBV27 to TRBJ2-5; D may be TRBD2 (5 bases). V lost 0 bases to trimming and J lost 0 bases, with 8 bases between them. The germline V gene encodes CDR1 MNHEY and CDR2 SMNVEV (reference sequence). The CDR3 runs 15 residues. The CDR3 nucleotides are TGTGCCAGCAGTTTATCGCCGGGGAACCAAGAGACCCAGTACTTC. Its protein is CASSLSPGNQETQYF.

This clone was recorded only once. The chain is built from TRBV5-6 and TRBJ2-7; a possible D gene is TRBD1 (6 bases). This CDR3 comprises 13 residues. Germline CDR1 and CDR2: SGHDT and YYEEEE. Trimming took 4 bases from V and 4 from J, leaving 12 bases between them. Here the CDR3 DNA reads TGTGCCAGCAGCGCCGGACAGAGATACGAGCAGTACTTC. This gives the protein CASSAGQRYEQYF.

This sequence joins TRBV5-6 and TRBJ1-1, with 7 bases matching TRBD1. V lost 0 bases to trimming and J lost 2 bases; unmatched junction nucleotides: 7. Germline CDR1 is SGHDT and CDR2 is YYEEEE. The length of the CDR3 is 16 residues. CDR3 bases: TGTGCCAGCAGCTTGGCAATAGGGACAGCAAACACTGAAGCTTTCTTT. Translating gives CASSLAIGTANTEAFF.

V and J are TRBV4-1 and TRBJ1-2; D is undetermined. Trimming stripped 0 bases from V and 4 bases from J, with 12 bases between. The CDR3 spans 15 residues. Germline assignment: CDR1 MGHRA and CDR2 YSYEKL. CDR3 in DNA: TGCGCCAGCAGCCAAGAGTACTCCGGAGGCTATGGCTACACCTTC. Amino acids: CASSQEYSGGYGYTF.

The rearrangement links TRBV4-3 to TRBJ1-2; 10 bases match TRBD1. Germline V lookup: CDR1 LGHNA, CDR2 YSLEER. Unmatched junction bases numbered 8, after V lost 0 bases and J lost 4 bases. The CDR3 covers 17 residues. CDR3 sequence: CASSQEKGQGGGYGYTF. The CDR3 DNA is TGCGCCAGCAGCCAAGAAAAAGGACAGGGGGGGGGCTATGGCTACACCTTC.

This chain uses TRBV5-4 with TRBJ2-7, with D possibly being TRBD1 (5 bases). The V gene lost 0 bases and the J gene lost 0 bases, with 7 bases spanning the gap. Looked up from germline, CDR1 is SGHNT and CDR2 is YYREEE (reference sequence). This CDR3 contains 14 residues. CDR3 coding DNA: TGTGCCAGCAGCTTGGGACAGAGCTCCTACGAGCAGTACTTC. Amino acid sequence: CASSLGQSSYEQYF.